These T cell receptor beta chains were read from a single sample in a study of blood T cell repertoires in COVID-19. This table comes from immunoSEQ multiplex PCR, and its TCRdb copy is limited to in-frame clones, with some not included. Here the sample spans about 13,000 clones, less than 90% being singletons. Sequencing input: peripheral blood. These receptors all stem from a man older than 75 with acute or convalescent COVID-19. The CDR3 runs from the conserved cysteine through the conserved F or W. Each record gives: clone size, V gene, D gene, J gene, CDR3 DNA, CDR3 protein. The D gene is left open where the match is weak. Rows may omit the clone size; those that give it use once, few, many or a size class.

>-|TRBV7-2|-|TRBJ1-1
TGTGCCAGCAGCTTAGCGCTCCCAGGGAGGACTGAAGCTTTCTTT
CASSLALPGRTEAFF
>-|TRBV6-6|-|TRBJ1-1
TGTGCCAGCAACCGCCCGGGGGAAGAAGCTTTCTTT
CASNRPGEEAFF
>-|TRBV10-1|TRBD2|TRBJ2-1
TGCGCCAGCAGTGAGTACGGGGCTAGCGGCAACAATGAGCAGTTCTTC
CASSEYGASGNNEQFF
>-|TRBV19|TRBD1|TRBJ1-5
TGTGCCAGCGCGGGGCTACAGGGGGTTCTGGGAAATCAGCCCCAGCATTTT
CASAGLQGVLGNQPQHF
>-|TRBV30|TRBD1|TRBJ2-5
TGTGCCGGCAGACAGGGCGCCCTTTCTGTGGTGGAGACCCAGTACTTC
CAGRQGALSVVETQYF
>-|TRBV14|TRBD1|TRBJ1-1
TGTGCCAGCAGCCAAACCGACAGGGCCGGGGGAGCTTTCTTT
CASSQTDRAGGAFF
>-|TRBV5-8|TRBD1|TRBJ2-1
TGTGCCAGCAGCCTGGGGGACAGGGAGCCCTACAATGAGCAGTTCTTC
CASSLGDREPYNEQFF
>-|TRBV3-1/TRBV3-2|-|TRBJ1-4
TGTGCCAGCAGCCTCCCTAGTAGGGGTACTGGTGAAAAACTGTTTTTT
CASSLPSRGTGEKLFF
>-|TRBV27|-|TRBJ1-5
TGTGCCAGCAGTCCACTACCTCCGGGAAATAGCAATCAGCCCCAGCATTTT
CASSPLPPGNSNQPQHF
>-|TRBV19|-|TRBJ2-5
TGTGCCAGTAGTAACGCAGCGGGCCAAGAGACCCAGTACTTC
CASSNAAGQETQYF
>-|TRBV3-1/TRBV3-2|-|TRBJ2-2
TGTGCCAGCAGCCAAGTCGCTAGAAGGGGCACCGGGGAGCTGTTTTTT
CASSQVARRGTGELFF
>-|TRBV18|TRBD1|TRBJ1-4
TGTGCCAGCTCACAACAGGGGATAACTAATGAAAAACTGTTTTTT
CASSQQGITNEKLFF
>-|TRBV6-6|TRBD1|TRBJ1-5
TGTGCCAGCAGTCCCCGACAGGGCCAATATAGCAATCAGCCCCAGCATTTT
CASSPRQGQYSNQPQHF
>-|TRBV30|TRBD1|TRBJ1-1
TGTGCCTGGAGTGTGGTCTATGGGACAGGGGGAGCTTTCTTT
CAWSVVYGTGGAFF
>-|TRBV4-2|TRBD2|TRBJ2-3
TGTGCCAGCAGCCAACCGACGGGACTAGCGGGGGGGCAGGGAGATACGCAGTATTTT
CASSQPTGLAGGQGDTQYF
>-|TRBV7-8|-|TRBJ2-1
TGTGCCAGCAGCTTAGAGACTGCGATTGGCAATGAGCAGTTCTTC
CASSLETAIGNEQFF
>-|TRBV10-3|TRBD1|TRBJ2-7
TGTGCCATCAGACAGGGGAGTAACTACGAGCAGTACTTC
CAIRQGSNYEQYF
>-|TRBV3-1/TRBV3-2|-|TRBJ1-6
TGTGCCAGCAGCCTCCGGGACATCAATTCACCCCTCCACTTT
CASSLRDINSPLHF
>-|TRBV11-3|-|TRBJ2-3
TGTGCCAGCAGTGATCCTCCCAGACAGGCGTTAGAAGGCACAGATACGCAGTATTTT
CASSDPPRQALEGTDTQYF
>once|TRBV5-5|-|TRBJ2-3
TGTGCCAGCAGCTTGCCCCCGACAGAGGCAGATACGCAGTATTTT
CASSLPPTEADTQYF
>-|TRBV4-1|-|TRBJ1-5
TGCGCCAGCAGCCAGGTCTCAGGGTTTCAGCCCCAGCATTTT
CASSQVSGFQPQHF
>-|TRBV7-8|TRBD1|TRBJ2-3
TGTGCCAGCAGCTTACGAGGGGACAGTTACACAGATAGGCAGTATTTT
CASSLRGDSYTDRQYF
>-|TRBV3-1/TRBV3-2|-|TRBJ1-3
TGTGCCAGCAGCCAAGACCCGGGAAACACCATATATTTT
CASSQDPGNTIYF
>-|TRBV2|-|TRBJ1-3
TGTGCCAGCAGTACTCTCAGGGGTTCTGGAAACACCATATATTTT
CASSTLRGSGNTIYF
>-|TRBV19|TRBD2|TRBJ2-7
TGTGCCAGTAGTGGCCGACTAGCGGGGGCCTACGAGCAGTACTTC
CASSGRLAGAYEQYF
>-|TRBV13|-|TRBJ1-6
TGTGCCAGCAGCTTAGGCAGGGTCCCGTCGGTTTCACCCCTCCACTTT
CASSLGRVPSVSPLHF
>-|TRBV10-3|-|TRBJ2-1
TGTGCCATCAGTACCACCCTTCCGGGGAGCTCCTACAATGAGCAGTTCTTC
CAISTTLPGSSYNEQFF
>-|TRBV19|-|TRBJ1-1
TGTGCCAGTAGTCGCCGGGGGGGTGGGAACACTGAAGCTTTCTTT
CASSRRGGGNTEAFF
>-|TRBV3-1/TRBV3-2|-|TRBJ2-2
TGTGCCAGCAGCCCCCGGGGACAGAACACCGGGGAGCTGTTTTTT
CASSPRGQNTGELFF
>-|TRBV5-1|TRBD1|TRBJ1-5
TGCGCCAGCAGCCCTACAGGGGGCGTACAGCCCCAGCATTTT
CASSPTGGVQPQHF
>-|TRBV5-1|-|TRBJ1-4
TGCGCCAGCAGCAGCCCAGGGCGAACTAATGAAAAACTGTTTTTT
CASSSPGRTNEKLFF
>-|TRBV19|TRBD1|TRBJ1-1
TGTGCCTCCCGCATTCCGGGACAGGGGAGGGGCACTGAAGCTTTCTTT
CASRIPGQGRGTEAFF
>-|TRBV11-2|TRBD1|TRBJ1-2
TGTGCCAGCAGTGGGACAGGGTATGGCTACACCTTC
CASSGTGYGYTF
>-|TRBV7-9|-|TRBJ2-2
TGTGCCAGCAGCTTAGTTAGCGGCAACACCGGGGAGCTGTTTTTT
CASSLVSGNTGELFF
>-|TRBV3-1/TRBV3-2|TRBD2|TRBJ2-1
TGTGCCAGCAGCCAAGTACGGGGGGGGCTGTTCTTC
CASSQVRGGLFF
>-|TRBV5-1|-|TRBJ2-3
TGCGCCAGCAGCTTCAGTCCGGGACAACTCACAGATACGCAGTATTTT
CASSFSPGQLTDTQYF
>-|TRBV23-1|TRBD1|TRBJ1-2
TGCGCCGCCCCCCGGACAGGTTCGGTAGCTAACTATGGCTACACCTTC
CAAPRTGSVANYGYTF
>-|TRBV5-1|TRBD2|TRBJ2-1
TGCGCCAGCAGCTTCACTAGCGGGAGAGGGCCTTACTACAATGAGCAGTTCTTC
CASSFTSGRGPYYNEQFF
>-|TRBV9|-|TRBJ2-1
TGTGCCAGCAGCGTAGGTGCAAGGGGCTCCTACAATGAGCAGTTCTTC
CASSVGARGSYNEQFF
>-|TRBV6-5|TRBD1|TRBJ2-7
TGTGCCAGCAGTTACCCGGACAGGAACGAGCAGTACTTC
CASSYPDRNEQYF
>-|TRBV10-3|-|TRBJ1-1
TGTGCCATCACTGGACAGATGAACACTGAAGCTTTCTTT
CAITGQMNTEAFF
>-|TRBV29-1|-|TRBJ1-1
TGCAGCGTTGAGTTTGGTACAGCCCGCGTTGGGAACACTGAAGCTTTCTTT
CSVEFGTARVGNTEAFF
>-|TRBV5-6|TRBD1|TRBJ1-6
TGTGCCAGCAGCTTGTGGGACAGGGAGAACTATAATTCACCCCTCCACTTT
CASSLWDRENYNSPLHF
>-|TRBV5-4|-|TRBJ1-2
TGTGCCAGCAGCCAGGCGGGGGCAGCTAACTATGGCTACACCTTC
CASSQAGAANYGYTF